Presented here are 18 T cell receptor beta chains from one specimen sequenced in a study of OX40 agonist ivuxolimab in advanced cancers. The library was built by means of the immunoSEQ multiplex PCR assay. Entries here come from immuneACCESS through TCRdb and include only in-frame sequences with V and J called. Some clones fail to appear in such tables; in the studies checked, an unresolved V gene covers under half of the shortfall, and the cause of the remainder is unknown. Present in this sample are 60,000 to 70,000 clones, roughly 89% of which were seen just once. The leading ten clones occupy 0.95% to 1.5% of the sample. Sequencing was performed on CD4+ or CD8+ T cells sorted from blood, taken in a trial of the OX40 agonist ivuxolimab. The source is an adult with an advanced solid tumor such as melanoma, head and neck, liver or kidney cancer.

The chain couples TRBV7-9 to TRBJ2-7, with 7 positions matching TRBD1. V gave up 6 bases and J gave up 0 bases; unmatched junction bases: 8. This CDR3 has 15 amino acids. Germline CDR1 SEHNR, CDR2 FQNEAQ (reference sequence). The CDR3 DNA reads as TGTGCCAGCAGTCGTGACCGGGACAGCTCCTACGAGCAGTACTTC. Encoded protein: CASSRDRDSSYEQYF.

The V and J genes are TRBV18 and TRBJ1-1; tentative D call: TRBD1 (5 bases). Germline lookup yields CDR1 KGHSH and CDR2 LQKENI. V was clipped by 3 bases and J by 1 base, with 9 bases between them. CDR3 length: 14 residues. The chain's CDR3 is CASSPGPENTEAFF. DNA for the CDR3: TGTGCCAGCTCACCGGGGCCGGAGAACACTGAAGCTTTCTTT.

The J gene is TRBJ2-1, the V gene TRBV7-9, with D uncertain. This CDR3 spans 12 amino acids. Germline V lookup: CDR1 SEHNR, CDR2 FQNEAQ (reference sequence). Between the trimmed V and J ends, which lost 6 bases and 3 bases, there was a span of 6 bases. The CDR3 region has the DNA TGTGCCAGCAGTGTGAGCTACAATGAGCAGTTCTTC. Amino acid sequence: CASSVSYNEQFF.

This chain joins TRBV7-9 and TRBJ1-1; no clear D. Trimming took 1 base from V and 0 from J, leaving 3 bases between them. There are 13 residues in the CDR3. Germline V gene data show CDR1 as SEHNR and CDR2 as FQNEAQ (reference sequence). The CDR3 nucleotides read TGTGCCAGCAGCTTAGACATGAACACTGAAGCTTTCTTT. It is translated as CASSLDMNTEAFF.

CDR3 sequence reads: CASSPDVTLYEQYF. The CDR3 nucleotides read TGTGCCAGCTCACCGGACGTTACCCTTTACGAGCAGTACTTC. The genes are TRBV18 and TRBJ2-5; unclear D gene. The J call may be incorrect, as the DNA end agrees better with TRBJ2-7. Germline CDR1 and CDR2: KGHSH and LQKENI. The length of the CDR3 is 14 residues.

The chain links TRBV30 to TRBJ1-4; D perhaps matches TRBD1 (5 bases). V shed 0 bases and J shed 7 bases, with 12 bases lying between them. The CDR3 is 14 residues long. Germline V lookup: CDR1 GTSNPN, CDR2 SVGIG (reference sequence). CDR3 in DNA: TGTGCCTGGAGTGTACAGGCCGCGAGTGAAAAACTGTTTTTT. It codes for CAWSVQAASEKLFF.

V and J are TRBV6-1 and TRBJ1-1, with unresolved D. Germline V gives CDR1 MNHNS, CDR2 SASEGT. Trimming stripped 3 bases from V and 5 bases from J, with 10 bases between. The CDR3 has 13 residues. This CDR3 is CASSDVGVTEAFF. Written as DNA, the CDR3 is TGTGCCAGCAGTGATGTCGGCGTTACTGAAGCTTTCTTT.

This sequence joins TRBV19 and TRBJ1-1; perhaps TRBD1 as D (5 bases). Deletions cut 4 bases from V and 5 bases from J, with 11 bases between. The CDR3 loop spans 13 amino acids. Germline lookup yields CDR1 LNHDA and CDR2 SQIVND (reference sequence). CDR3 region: CASSNRQQTEAFF. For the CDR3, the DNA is TGTGCCAGTAGTAACCGACAGCAAACTGAAGCTTTCTTT.

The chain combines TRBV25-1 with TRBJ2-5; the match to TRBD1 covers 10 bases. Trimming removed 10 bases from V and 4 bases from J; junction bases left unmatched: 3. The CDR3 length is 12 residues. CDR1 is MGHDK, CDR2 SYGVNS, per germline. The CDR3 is CATRDRGETQYF. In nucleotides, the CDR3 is TGTGCCACCAGGGACAGGGGAGAGACCCAGTACTTC.

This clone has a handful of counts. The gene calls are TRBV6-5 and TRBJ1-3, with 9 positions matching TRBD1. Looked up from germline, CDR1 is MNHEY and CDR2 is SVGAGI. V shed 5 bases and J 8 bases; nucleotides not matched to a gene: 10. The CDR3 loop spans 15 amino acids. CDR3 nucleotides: TGTGCCAGCAGTAGCACCCCGGGACAGGGTGACACCATATATTTT. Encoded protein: CASSSTPGQGDTIYF.

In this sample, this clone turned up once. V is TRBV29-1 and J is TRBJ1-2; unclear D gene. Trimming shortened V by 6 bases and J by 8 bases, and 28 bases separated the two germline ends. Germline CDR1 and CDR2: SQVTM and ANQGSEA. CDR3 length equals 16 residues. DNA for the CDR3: TGCAGCGTAAAAGTGTTTGGCCAGCCGACAAGGAGCGGCTACACCTTC. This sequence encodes CSVKVFGQPTRSGYTF.

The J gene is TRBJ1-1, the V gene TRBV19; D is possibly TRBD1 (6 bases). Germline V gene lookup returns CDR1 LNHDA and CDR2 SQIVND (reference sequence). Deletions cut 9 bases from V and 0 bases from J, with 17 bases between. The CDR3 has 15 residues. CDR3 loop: CASSRRGAMNTEAFF. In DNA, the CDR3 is TGTGCCAGCTCGCGGCGGGGGGCAATGAACACTGAAGCTTTCTTT.

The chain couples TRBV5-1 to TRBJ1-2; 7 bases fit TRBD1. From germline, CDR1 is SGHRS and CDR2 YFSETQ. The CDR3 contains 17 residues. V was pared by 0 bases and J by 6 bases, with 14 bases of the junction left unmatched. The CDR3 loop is CASSLGLTGLGWDGYTF. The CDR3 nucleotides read TGCGCCAGCAGCTTGGGCCTGACAGGGCTAGGTTGGGATGGCTACACCTTC.

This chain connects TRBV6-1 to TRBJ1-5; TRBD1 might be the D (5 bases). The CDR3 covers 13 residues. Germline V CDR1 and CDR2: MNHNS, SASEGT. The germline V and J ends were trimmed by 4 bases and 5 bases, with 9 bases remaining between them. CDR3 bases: TGTGCCAGCAGTGCCATGGGGGATCAGCCCCAGCATTTT. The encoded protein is CASSAMGDQPQHF.

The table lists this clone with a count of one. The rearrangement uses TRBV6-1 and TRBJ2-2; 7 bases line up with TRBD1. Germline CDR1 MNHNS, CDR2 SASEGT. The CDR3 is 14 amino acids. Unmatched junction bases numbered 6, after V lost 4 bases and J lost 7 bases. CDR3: CASSAQGVIGELFF. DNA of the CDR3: TGTGCCAGCAGTGCCCAGGGGGTAATCGGGGAGCTGTTTTTT.

CDR3 in amino acids: CASSERTSLGEQYF. Here the CDR3 DNA reads TGCGCCAGCAGCGAGAGGACCTCCCTTGGCGAGCAGTACTTC. The chain joins TRBV5-1 to TRBJ2-7, with D unclear. The germline V gene has CDR1 SGHRS and CDR2 YFSETQ. Trimming took off 4 bases at V and 6 bases at J, with 17 bases between the two ends. This CDR3 has 14 amino acids.

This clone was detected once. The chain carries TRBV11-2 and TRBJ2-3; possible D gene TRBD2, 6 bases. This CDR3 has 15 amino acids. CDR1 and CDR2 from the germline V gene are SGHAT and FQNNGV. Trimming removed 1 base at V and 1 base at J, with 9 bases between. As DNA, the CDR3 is TGTGCCAGCAGCTTAGTGCGGGGAGGCACAGATACGCAGTATTTT. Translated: CASSLVRGGTDTQYF.

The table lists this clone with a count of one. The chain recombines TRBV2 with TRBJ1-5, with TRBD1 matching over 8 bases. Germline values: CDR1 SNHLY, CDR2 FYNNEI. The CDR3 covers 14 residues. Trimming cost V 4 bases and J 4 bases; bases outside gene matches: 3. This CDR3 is CASSADRGNQPQHF. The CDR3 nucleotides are TGTGCCAGCAGTGCCGACAGGGGAAATCAGCCCCAGCATTTT.